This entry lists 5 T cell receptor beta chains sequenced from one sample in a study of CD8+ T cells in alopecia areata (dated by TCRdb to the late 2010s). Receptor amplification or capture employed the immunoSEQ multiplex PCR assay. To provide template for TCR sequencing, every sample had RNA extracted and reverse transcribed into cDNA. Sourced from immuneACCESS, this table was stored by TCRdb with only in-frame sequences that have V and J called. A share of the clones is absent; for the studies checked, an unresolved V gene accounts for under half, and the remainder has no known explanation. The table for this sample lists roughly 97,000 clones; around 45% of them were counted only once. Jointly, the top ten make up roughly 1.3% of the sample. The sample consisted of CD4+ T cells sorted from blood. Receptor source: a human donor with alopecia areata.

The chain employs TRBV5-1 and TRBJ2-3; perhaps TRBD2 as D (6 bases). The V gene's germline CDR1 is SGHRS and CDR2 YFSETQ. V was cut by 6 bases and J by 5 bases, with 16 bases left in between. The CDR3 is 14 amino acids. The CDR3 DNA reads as TGCGCCAGCACCCCCACTAGCTCGGTAGATACGCAGTATTTT. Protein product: CASTPTSSVDTQYF.

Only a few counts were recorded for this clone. The CDR3 loop is CASSQETGAYEQYF. For the CDR3, the DNA is TGTGCCAGCTCCCAAGAGACAGGGGCCTACGAGCAGTACTTC. The chain couples TRBV18 to TRBJ2-7, with 8 bases aligning to TRBD1. There are 14 residues in the CDR3. Germline values: CDR1 KGHSH, CDR2 LQKENI. V was pared by 6 bases and J by 2 bases, with 6 bases of the junction left unmatched.

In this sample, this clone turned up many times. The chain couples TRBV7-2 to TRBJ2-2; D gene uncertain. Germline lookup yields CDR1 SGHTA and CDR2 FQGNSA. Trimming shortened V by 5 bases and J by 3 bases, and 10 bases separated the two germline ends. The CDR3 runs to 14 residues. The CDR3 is CASSVGRDTGELFF. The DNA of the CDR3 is TGTGCCAGCAGCGTGGGTCGGGACACCGGGGAGCTGTTTTTT.

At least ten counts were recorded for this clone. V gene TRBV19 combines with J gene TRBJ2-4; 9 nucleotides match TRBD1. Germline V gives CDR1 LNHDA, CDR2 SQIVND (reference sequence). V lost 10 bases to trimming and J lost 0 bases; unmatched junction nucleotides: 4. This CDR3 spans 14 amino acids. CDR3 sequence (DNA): TGTGCCACCACGGACAGGGGAGCCAAAAACATTCAGTACTTC. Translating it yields CATTDRGAKNIQYF.

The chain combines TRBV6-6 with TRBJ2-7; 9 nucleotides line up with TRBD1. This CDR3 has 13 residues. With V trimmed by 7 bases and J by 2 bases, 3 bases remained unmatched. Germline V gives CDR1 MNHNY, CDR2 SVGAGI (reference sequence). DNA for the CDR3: TGTGCCAGCAACAACAGGGGGCCCTACGAGCAGTACTTC. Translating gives CASNNRGPYEQYF.